This T cell receptor beta chain is drawn from a study of cytomegalovirus exposure and HLA in healthy donors. Germline lookup yields CDR1 SGHNT and CDR2 YYREEE (reference sequence). Losses at the gene ends were 4 bases for V and 9 bases for J; bases not matched to a gene: 7. The CDR3 sequence is 13 residues long. Study outcomes and limitations: Generally TCR sequences proved uncommon, though certain public TCRs appeared in numerous donors. Across donors, presence/absence analyses took sequencing depth to be roughly uniform. In most subjects, TCR beta sequences reportedly gave accurate predictions of HLA-A and HLA-B alleles.

As for this clone: Its antigen is as yet unknown.

The primer mix had 60 Vbeta and 13 Jbeta primers. TCRdb keeps only in-frame clones here, not all; method: immunoSEQ multiplex PCR. The table records roughly 170,000 clones, approximately 84% of them present only once. Sequenced input: PBMCs. The TCR was taken from a man younger than 45 in good health and CMV-seronegative. The V call is TRBV5-4, the J call TRBJ2-1, with 7 positions matching TRBD1. The DNA of the CDR3 is TGTGCCAGCAGCACCGACAGGGCTAGTGAGCAGTTCTTC. Its protein is CASSTDRASEQFF.